A selection of T cell receptor beta chains follows, all from one sample in a study of control samples from healthy donors and cancer patients. Sequenced by immunoSEQ multiplex PCR; TCRdb stores in-frame clones only, minus some. Among roughly 55,000 clones, about 92% were seen once, and the ten largest hold 1.5% to 2%. The sample consisted of PBMCs. The source of these receptors is a man aged 35 to 55 with colorectal cancer. Both conserved end residues are part of each CDR3. The D gene is left open where the match is weak.

d_call: TRBD2
j_call: TRBJ2-1
v_call: TRBV24-1
cdr3_aa: CATSDVGRGGGGALNEQFF
cdr3_nt: TGTGCCACCAGTGATGTTGGGCGAGGTGGCGGGGGGGCACTCAATGAGCAGTTCTTC

d_call: NA
j_call: TRBJ2-7
v_call: TRBV11-2
cdr3_aa: CASRDNSYEQYF
cdr3_nt: TGTGCCAGTCGGGACAACTCCTACGAGCAGTACTTC

d_call: NA
j_call: TRBJ2-7
v_call: TRBV30
cdr3_aa: CAWTWTSNYEQYF
cdr3_nt: TGTGCCTGGACCTGGACGAGCAACTACGAGCAGTACTTC

d_call: TRBD1
j_call: TRBJ1-2
v_call: TRBV7-2
cdr3_aa: CASSPAGTAHRGYTF
cdr3_nt: TGTGCCAGCAGCCCGGCCGGGACAGCCCATCGGGGCTACACCTTC

d_call: TRBD2
j_call: TRBJ2-3
v_call: TRBV2
cdr3_aa: CASKWTSGETDTQYF
cdr3_nt: TGTGCCAGCAAGTGGACTAGCGGGGAGACAGATACGCAGTATTTT

d_call: NA
j_call: TRBJ1-2
v_call: TRBV12-3/TRBV12-4
cdr3_aa: CASSLGQKSYTF
cdr3_nt: TGTGCCAGCAGTTTAGGGCAGAAGAGCTACACCTTC

d_call: TRBD1
j_call: TRBJ1-1
v_call: TRBV28
cdr3_aa: CASRQGSNEAFF
cdr3_nt: TGTGCCAGCAGACAGGGGTCGAATGAAGCTTTCTTT

d_call: TRBD1
j_call: TRBJ1-5
v_call: TRBV3-1/TRBV3-2
cdr3_aa: CASSPTTGFSQPQHF
cdr3_nt: TGTGCCAGCAGTCCAACGACAGGGTTCTCTCAGCCCCAGCATTTT

d_call: NA
j_call: TRBJ2-1
v_call: TRBV11-2
cdr3_aa: CASSLVRGAYNEQFF
cdr3_nt: TGTGCCAGCAGCTTAGTGCGGGGCGCCTACAATGAGCAGTTCTTC

d_call: NA
j_call: TRBJ1-5
v_call: TRBV2
cdr3_aa: CASRKGTFEGQPQHF
cdr3_nt: TGTGCCAGCAGGAAAGGGACATTCGAGGGTCAGCCCCAGCATTTT

d_call: NA
j_call: TRBJ1-2
v_call: TRBV7-2
cdr3_aa: CASSSLRFLTF
cdr3_nt: TGTGCCAGCAGCTCACTCCGGTTCCTCACCTTC

d_call: NA
j_call: TRBJ2-1
v_call: TRBV24-1
cdr3_aa: CATATGGYNEQFF
cdr3_nt: TGTGCCACCGCGACAGGCGGTTACAATGAGCAGTTCTTC

d_call: NA
j_call: TRBJ2-3
v_call: TRBV7-2
cdr3_aa: CASSLASTDTQYF
cdr3_nt: TGTGCCAGCAGCTTAGCCAGCACAGATACGCAGTATTTT

d_call: NA
j_call: TRBJ1-4
v_call: TRBV3-1/TRBV3-2
cdr3_aa: CASSQRQVATNEKLFF
cdr3_nt: TGTGCCAGCAGCCAAAGACAGGTTGCAACTAATGAAAAACTGTTTTTT

d_call: NA
j_call: TRBJ2-5
v_call: TRBV10-1
cdr3_aa: CASSPSGEGHPRETQYF
cdr3_nt: TGCGCCAGCAGCCCCTCCGGGGAGGGACACCCTCGGGAGACCCAGTACTTC

d_call: NA
j_call: TRBJ2-7
v_call: TRBV29-1
cdr3_aa: CSVESDTTYEQYF
cdr3_nt: TGCAGCGTTGAATCGGATACGACCTACGAGCAGTACTTC

d_call: NA
j_call: TRBJ2-5
v_call: TRBV6-1
cdr3_aa: CASSEGNRPSQETQYF
cdr3_nt: TGTGCCAGCAGTGAAGGAAACAGACCCTCTCAAGAGACCCAGTACTTC

d_call: TRBD1
j_call: TRBJ2-7
v_call: TRBV2
cdr3_aa: CASSVTGGYEQYF
cdr3_nt: TGTGCCAGCAGTGTTACAGGGGGCTACGAGCAGTACTTC

d_call: TRBD1
j_call: TRBJ2-3
v_call: TRBV11-2
cdr3_aa: CASSLGTGQRTDTQYF
cdr3_nt: TGTGCCAGCAGCTTGGGGACAGGGCAGAGGACAGATACGCAGTATTTT

d_call: NA
j_call: TRBJ2-7
v_call: TRBV5-6
cdr3_aa: CASSYSRVRGHEQYF
cdr3_nt: TGTGCCAGCAGCTATTCCAGGGTCCGGGGTCACGAGCAGTACTTC

d_call: NA
j_call: TRBJ1-1
v_call: TRBV7-2
cdr3_aa: CASSLRRGAGNTEAFF
cdr3_nt: TGTGCCAGCAGCTTAAGAAGGGGGGCCGGGAACACTGAAGCTTTCTTT

d_call: NA
j_call: TRBJ1-1
v_call: TRBV5-1
cdr3_aa: CASSLDIVSEAFF
cdr3_nt: TGCGCCAGCAGCTTGGACATCGTATCTGAAGCTTTCTTT